Here is one TCR beta chain with its context. The cohort comprised adults aged 18 to 89 years residing in 20 to 30 US areas. Per the study methods: Amplification from reference gene primers served as the basis for estimated nucleated cell counts. Sequencing used immunoSEQ multiplex PCR; TCRdb keeps in-frame clones, though not all of them. The V and J calls and the clone size are those of that table, but D and trimming were determined from the DNA. The table lists 120,000 to 150,000 clones, 80% to 85% of them singletons. This entry belongs to a study of blood T cell repertoires in COVID-19. Study at large: The study drew acute and convalescent COVID-19 samples from the United States, Italy and Spain. In each case, the material was cDNA or gDNA derived from T cells, B-cell-depleted T cells, or PBMCs.

The CDR3 runs to 14 residues. Germline CDR1 SEHNR, CDR2 FQNEAQ (reference sequence). J lost 4 bases, V lost 8 bases, and 8 bases had no gene match. The TCR was taken from a man aged 40-50 years with acute COVID-19. The chain employs TRBV7-9 and TRBJ2-1, with TRBD1 matching over 7 bases. The sequenced sample consisted of PBMCs or T cells enriched from blood (not recorded which). The CDR3 DNA is TGTGCCAGCTTCCTAGGGGACAGTTACAATGAGCAGTTCTTC. The encoded protein is CASFLGDSYNEQFF.